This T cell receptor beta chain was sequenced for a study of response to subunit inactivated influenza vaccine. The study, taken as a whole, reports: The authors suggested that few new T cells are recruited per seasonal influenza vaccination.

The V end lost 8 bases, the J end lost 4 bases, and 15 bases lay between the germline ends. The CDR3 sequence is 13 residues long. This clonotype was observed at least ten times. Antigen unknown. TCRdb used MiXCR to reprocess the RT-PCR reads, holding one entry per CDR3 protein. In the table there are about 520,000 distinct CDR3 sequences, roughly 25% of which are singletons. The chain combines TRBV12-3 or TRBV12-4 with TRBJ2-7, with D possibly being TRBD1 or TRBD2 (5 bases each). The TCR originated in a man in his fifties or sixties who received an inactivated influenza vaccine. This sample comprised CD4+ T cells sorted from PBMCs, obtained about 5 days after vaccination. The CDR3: CASRSGTEYEQYF. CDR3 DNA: TGTGCCAGCCGTTCCGGGACGGAGTACGAGCAGTACTTC.